This TCR beta chain is drawn from a study of post-analysis software for immune sequencing data. Study conclusions and caveats: Patients carried four or five TRBV segments more frequently than controls did, and TRBV5-6, TRBV5-1 and TRBV20-1 were among them. Controls showed significantly higher normalized Chao1 diversity than did multiple sclerosis patients.

This clonotype was seen a handful of times. Its antigen is not identified. The germline gives CDR1 DFQATT, CDR2 SNEGSKA (reference sequence). The CDR3 covers 15 residues. Deletions cut 0 bases from V and 0 bases from J, with 11 bases between. Libraries were made from TCR beta cDNA, and they carried unique molecular identifiers. TCRdb recomputed calls from the PCR reads with MiXCR, one row per CDR3 protein. The repertoire holds hundreds of thousands of distinct CDR3 sequences, with approximately 50% as singletons. Sequencing input: blood. The sequence came from a girl aged 5-17 years with multiple sclerosis. The J gene is TRBJ2-5, the V gene TRBV20-1; D possibly corresponds to TRBD2 (6 bases). The CDR3, as DNA: TGCAGTGCTAGAGATTTTCGGGGGAACCAAGAGACCCAGTACTTC. It translates to CSARDFRGNQETQYF.